The 27 T cell receptor beta chains reported below all come from one sample, sequenced in a study of blood T cell repertoires in COVID-19. TCRdb keeps only in-frame clones here, not all; method: immunoSEQ multiplex PCR. Of nearly 55,000 clones in the sample, more than 60% are singletons; the top ten hold 14% to 15%. The sequenced sample was peripheral blood. Receptor source: a human donor with active or convalescent COVID-19. The donor label of this sample is uncertain.

V is TRBV11-3 and J is TRBJ1-3; D gene uncertain. The CDR3 covers 13 residues. In germline, CDR1 is SGHNT, CDR2 YENEEA. The V gene lost 5 bases and the J gene lost 5 bases, with 10 bases spanning the gap. CDR3 protein: CASSPGGRNTIYF. Written as DNA, the CDR3 is TGTGCCAGCAGCCCCGGCGGCAGAAACACCATATATTTT.

The chain is built from TRBV5-8 and TRBJ2-5; perhaps TRBD1 as D (5 bases). V was clipped by 5 bases and J by 7 bases, with 9 bases between them. Germline CDR1 is SGHTS and CDR2 is YDEGEE. The CDR3 covers 11 residues. The CDR3 DNA is TGTGCCAGCAGGCAGGGTGGGACCCAGTACTTC. This codes for CASRQGGTQYF.

The chain has TRBV19 and TRBJ2-3; D is possibly TRBD2 (6 bases). This CDR3 spans 16 amino acids. Germline CDR1 reads LNHDA; CDR2 reads SQIVND (reference sequence). Trimming removed 1 base at V and 4 bases at J, with 15 bases between. In nucleotides, the CDR3 is TGTGCCAGTAGTATAGGGGCTAGCGTACAAGCAGATACGCAGTATTTT. It specifies CASSIGASVQADTQYF.

The chain has TRBV11-2 and TRBJ1-1; TRBD1 aligns across 7 bases. V dropped 1 base and J dropped 6; count of bases not matched to a gene: 5. In germline, CDR1 is SGHAT, CDR2 FQNNGV. This CDR3 is 14 amino acids long. The CDR3 sequence: CASSLGGTGAEAFF. The CDR3 DNA follows: TGTGCCAGCAGCTTAGGGGGCACAGGGGCTGAAGCTTTCTTT.

CDR3 sequence: CASSVVPGWRTNEKLFF. DNA of the CDR3: TGTGCCAGCAGCGTAGTCCCAGGGTGGCGGACTAATGAAAAACTGTTTTTT. The J gene is TRBJ1-4, the V gene TRBV9, with D possibly matching TRBD1 (5 bases). The CDR3 totals 17 residues. With 0 bases removed from V and 2 bases from J, the gap between germline ends came to 14 bases. The germline V gene has CDR1 SGDLS and CDR2 YYNGEE. Filled out from reference TRBV9 and TRBJ1-4, the complete variable domain reads DSGVTQTPKHLITATGQRVTLRCSPRSGDLSVYWYQQSLDQGLQFLIQYYNGEERAKGNILERFSAQQFPDLHSELNLSSLELGDSALYFCASSVVPGWRTNEKLFFGSGTQLSVL.

V usage is TRBV7-8 and J usage is TRBJ2-7; tentative D call: TRBD1 (5 bases). Trimming removed 5 bases at V and 3 bases at J, with 14 bases between. The CDR3 totals 14 residues. In germline, CDR1 is SGHVS, CDR2 FQNEAQ. The CDR3 region has the DNA TGTGCCAGCAGCCTGCCCTGGGGCTTCTACGAGCAGTACTTC. Translation: CASSLPWGFYEQYF. The entire variable domain, with the rest obtained from reference TRBV7-8 and TRBJ2-7, is as follows: GAGVSQSPRYKVAKRGQDVALRCDPISGHVSLFWYQQALGQGPEFLTYFQNEAQLDKSGLPSDRFFAERPEGSVSTLKIQRTQQEDSAVYLCASSLPWGFYEQYFGPGTRLTVT.

There are a few counts of this clone. The chain recombines TRBV10-3 with TRBJ2-1; weak D call: TRBD2 (6 bases). Germline V gives CDR1 ENHRY, CDR2 SYGVKD. CDR3 length equals 13 residues. With 8 bases removed from V and 3 bases from J, the gap between germline ends came to 11 bases. This CDR3 is CAIRPGDYNEQFF. The CDR3 coding sequence is TGTGCCATCCGTCCGGGGGACTACAATGAGCAGTTCTTC.

V gene TRBV3-1 (or the pseudogene TRBV3-2) combines with J gene TRBJ2-7; 7 bases line up with TRBD1. The V gene's germline CDR1 is LGHDT and CDR2 YNNKEL (reference sequence). V lost 10 bases, J lost 3 bases, and 12 bases stayed unmatched. The CDR3 contains 14 residues. This chain's CDR3 is CATSRTGNLYEQYF. CDR3 DNA sequence: TGTGCCACCTCTCGGACAGGAAATCTCTACGAGCAGTACTTC.

The chain uses TRBV11-3 and TRBJ2-1, with D perhaps matching TRBD2 (5 bases). Germline CDR1 reads SGHNT; CDR2 reads YENEEA. The CDR3 loop spans 14 amino acids. V shed 5 bases and J shed 8 bases, with 16 bases lying between them. This CDR3 reads CASSPMVRGDEQFF. DNA of the CDR3: TGTGCCAGCAGCCCGATGGTCCGGGGAGATGAGCAGTTCTTC.

V gene TRBV30 combines with J gene TRBJ1-5; 9 bases align to TRBD1. The CDR3 covers 14 residues. After removal of 3 bases from V and 1 base from J, the junction contained 1 base not matched to a gene. The germline V gene has CDR1 GTSNPN and CDR2 SVGIG (reference sequence). The CDR3 nucleotides are TGTGCCTGGAGGACAGGGGGAAGCAATCAGCCCCAGCATTTT. Translation gives CAWRTGGSNQPQHF.

The CDR3 DNA sequence: TGTGCCAGCAGTGAAGGGACAGGGGGCGGCGAGCAGTACTTC. Encoded protein: CASSEGTGGGEQYF. The genes are TRBV6-1 and TRBJ2-7; 11 nucleotides line up with TRBD1. The CDR3 runs to 14 residues. V was pared by 1 base and J by 6 bases, with 2 bases of the junction left unmatched. Germline-derived CDR1 and CDR2 are MNHNS and SASEGT.

The chain recombines TRBV6-1 with TRBJ2-1, with 7 bases fitting TRBD1. The CDR3 is 17 amino acids. The germline V gene has CDR1 MNHNS and CDR2 SASEGT. V lost 4 bases, J lost 2 bases, and 11 bases stayed unmatched. For the CDR3, the DNA is TGTGCCAGCAGTGGCGCAACCAGGGGGTCCCCCTACAATGAGCAGTTCTTC. This gives the protein CASSGATRGSPYNEQFF.

The V gene is TRBV15, the J gene TRBJ2-5; 10 positions match TRBD2. From germline, CDR1 is LNHNV and CDR2 YYDKDF (reference sequence). V lost 1 base and J lost 3; bases outside the gene matches: 5. This CDR3 is built from 16 residues. CDR3 coding DNA: TGTGCCACCAGCAGAGCCCTAGCGGGAGTAGAAGAGACCCAGTACTTC. Its protein product is CATSRALAGVEETQYF.

The V and J genes are TRBV9 and TRBJ2-7; 9 bases map to TRBD1. The CDR3 totals 15 residues. The V gene end was trimmed by 4 bases and the J gene end by 5 bases; junction bases not matched to a gene: 10. Germline V CDR1 and CDR2: SGDLS, YYNGEE. The CDR3 nucleotides read TGTGCCAGCAGCAACCGGGACAGGGTATGGGACGAGCAGTACTTC. As protein: CASSNRDRVWDEQYF.

The chain employs TRBV28 and TRBJ1-2, with 8 bases that match TRBD1. CDR3 size: 16 residues. J gave up 2 bases and V 6 bases, and 11 bases lay outside the gene matches. Per the germline V gene, CDR1 is MDHEN and CDR2 is SYDVKM. The CDR3 spells CASSQDREMKNYGYTF. DNA of the CDR3: TGTGCCAGCAGCCAGGACAGGGAAATGAAGAACTATGGCTACACCTTC.

The gene calls are TRBV5-6 and TRBJ1-2; TRBD1 might be the D (6 bases). CDR1 SGHDT and CDR2 YYEEEE come from the germline V gene. This CDR3 comprises 14 residues. V lost 1 base, J lost 5 bases, and 12 bases lay in between. The CDR3 bases are TGTGCCAGCAGCTTGTTACAGGGTGATTATGGCTACACCTTC. Its translation: CASSLLQGDYGYTF.

This sequence joins TRBV4-1 and TRBJ2-6; D may be TRBD2 (5 bases). The CDR3 contains 19 residues. Trimming shortened V by 0 bases and J by 0 bases, and 15 bases separated the two germline ends. Germline lookup yields CDR1 MGHRA and CDR2 YSYEKL. The CDR3 loop is CASSQESGVAISGANVLTF. The CDR3 DNA sequence: TGCGCCAGCAGCCAAGAGAGCGGTGTTGCTATCTCTGGGGCCAACGTCCTGACTTTC.

This clone was detected only once. The chain has TRBV11-3 and TRBJ2-3; the match to TRBD2 covers 14 bases. The CDR3 totals 16 residues. Trimming at V came to 4 bases and at J to 6 bases, leaving 6 bases not matched to a gene. CDR1 is SGHNT, CDR2 YENEEA, per germline. In DNA form, the CDR3 reads TGTGCCAGCAGCTCCCGGACTAGCGGGAGGACGGATACGCAGTATTTT. Protein: CASSSRTSGRTDTQYF.

This clone was counted a few times. The V call is TRBV11-2, the J call TRBJ2-3, with D possibly TRBD2 on 5 matching bases. CDR1 and CDR2 (germline): SGHAT, FQNNGV. Trimming took 4 bases from V and 2 from J, leaving 19 bases between them. The CDR3 is 17 residues long. CDR3 loop: CASSSPNLRALTDTQYF. The CDR3 DNA is TGTGCCAGCAGCTCCCCAAATCTGAGGGCGCTCACAGATACGCAGTATTTT.

Concerning this clone: This specimen includes other DNA sequences encoding the same CDR3. The V call is TRBV4-2, the J call TRBJ2-3, with TRBD2 matching over 14 bases. The CDR3 is made up of 15 amino acids. Per the germline V gene, CDR1 is LGHNA and CDR2 is YNFKEQ. V lost 4 bases to trimming and J lost 5 bases; unmatched junction nucleotides: 2. The CDR3 sequence is CASSPGLAGVDTQYF. The CDR3 DNA is TGTGCCAGCAGCCCGGGACTAGCGGGAGTAGATACGCAGTATTTT.

V and J are TRBV19 and TRBJ2-1; 7 nucleotides agree with TRBD2. Trimming removed 1 base from V and 7 bases from J; junction bases left unmatched: 7. Per the germline V gene, CDR1 is LNHDA and CDR2 is SQIVND (reference sequence). This CDR3 region has 15 residues. The DNA of the CDR3 is TGTGCCAGTAGTATAGTCCGGGGAGGGCCAAATGAGCAGTTCTTC. Protein product: CASSIVRGGPNEQFF.

CDR3 protein: CASRDRFNEKLFF. As DNA, the CDR3 is TGTGCCAGCAGAGACAGGTTTAATGAAAAACTGTTTTTT. The V call is TRBV12-3 or TRBV12-4, the J call TRBJ1-4; a weak D match, TRBD1 (6 bases). This CDR3 is built from 13 residues. Deletions cut 6 bases from V and 4 bases from J, with 9 bases between.

CDR3: CASLLRDRRGQPQHF. The CDR3 DNA is TGTGCCAGCCTTCTCCGGGACCGCCGGGGGCAGCCCCAGCATTTT. V gene TRBV28 combines with J gene TRBJ1-5, with D tentatively TRBD1 (5 bases). The V end lost 8 bases, the J end lost 7 bases, and 21 bases lay between the germline ends. Germline CDR1 and CDR2: MDHEN and SYDVKM. This CDR3 has 15 residues.

The CDR3 sequence: CARGGREPTGELFF. The CDR3, as DNA: TGTGCCAGGGGGGGGCGGGAGCCCACCGGGGAGCTGTTTTTT. The chain recombines TRBV2 with TRBJ2-2; TRBD2 might be the D (7 bases). This CDR3 spans 14 amino acids. Trimming removed 9 bases from V and 4 bases from J, with 15 bases in between. CDR1 is SNHLY, CDR2 FYNNEI, per germline.

The rearrangement joins TRBV7-3 to TRBJ2-1; 8 bases align to TRBD2. Germline V lookup: CDR1 SGHTA, CDR2 FQGTGA. Germline trimming cut 2 bases from V and 2 bases from J; bases unmatched to any gene: 8. The CDR3 sequence is 17 residues long. For the CDR3, the DNA is TGTGCCAGCAGCTTATTCTGGCGGGAGGAGACCTACAATGAGCAGTTCTTC. Protein product: CASSLFWREETYNEQFF.

The chain has TRBV27 and TRBJ2-4, with 10 bases lining up with TRBD1. V lost 4 bases and J lost 1; bases outside the gene matches: 4. CDR1 and CDR2 (germline): MNHEY, SMNVEV (reference sequence). This CDR3 is built from 16 residues. The DNA of the CDR3 is TGTGCCAGCAGTTCCGACAGGGGGCCGGCCAAAAACATTCAGTACTTC. Amino acids: CASSSDRGPAKNIQYF.

The chain joins TRBV5-1 to TRBJ2-2; D might be TRBD1 (5 bases). This CDR3 has 14 residues. From germline, CDR1 is SGHRS and CDR2 YFSETQ. V lost 3 bases and J lost 2, with 8 bases in between. The chain's CDR3 is CASSSTVNTGELFF. The CDR3 DNA sequence: TGCGCCAGCAGCTCGACAGTTAACACCGGGGAGCTGTTTTTT.